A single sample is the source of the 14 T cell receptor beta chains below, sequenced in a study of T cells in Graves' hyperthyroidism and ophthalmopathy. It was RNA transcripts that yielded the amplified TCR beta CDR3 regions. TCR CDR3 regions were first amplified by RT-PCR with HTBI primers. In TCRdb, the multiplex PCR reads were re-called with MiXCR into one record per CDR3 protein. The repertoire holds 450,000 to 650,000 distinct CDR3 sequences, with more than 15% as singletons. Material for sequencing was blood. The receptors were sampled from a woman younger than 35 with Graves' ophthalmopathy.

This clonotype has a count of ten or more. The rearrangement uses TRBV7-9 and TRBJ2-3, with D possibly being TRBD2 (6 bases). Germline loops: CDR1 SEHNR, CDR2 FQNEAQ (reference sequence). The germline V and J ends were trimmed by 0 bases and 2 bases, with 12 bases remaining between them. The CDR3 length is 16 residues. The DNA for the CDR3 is TGTGCCAGCAGCTTAGCGGAAACGGGAGTCACAGATACGCAGTATTTT. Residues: CASSLAETGVTDTQYF. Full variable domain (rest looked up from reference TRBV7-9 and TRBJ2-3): DTGVSQNPRHKITKRGQNVTFRCDPISEHNRLYWYRQTLGQGPEFLTYFQNEAQLEKSRLLSDRFSAERPKGSFSTLEIQRTEQGDSAMYLCASSLAETGVTDTQYFGPGTRLTVL.

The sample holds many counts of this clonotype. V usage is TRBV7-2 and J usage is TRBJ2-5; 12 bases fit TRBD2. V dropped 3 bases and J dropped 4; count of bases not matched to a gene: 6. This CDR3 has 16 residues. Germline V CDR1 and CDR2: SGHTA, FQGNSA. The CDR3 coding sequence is TGTGCCAGCAGCTTGCAAGGGGGACTAGCGGGAGAGACCCAGTACTTC. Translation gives CASSLQGGLAGETQYF.

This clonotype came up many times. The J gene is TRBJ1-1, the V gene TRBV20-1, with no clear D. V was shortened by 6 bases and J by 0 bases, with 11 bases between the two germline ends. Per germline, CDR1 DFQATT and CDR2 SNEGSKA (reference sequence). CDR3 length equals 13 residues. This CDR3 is CSAHRSMNTEAFF. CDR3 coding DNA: TGCAGTGCGCACAGAAGCATGAACACTGAAGCTTTCTTT.

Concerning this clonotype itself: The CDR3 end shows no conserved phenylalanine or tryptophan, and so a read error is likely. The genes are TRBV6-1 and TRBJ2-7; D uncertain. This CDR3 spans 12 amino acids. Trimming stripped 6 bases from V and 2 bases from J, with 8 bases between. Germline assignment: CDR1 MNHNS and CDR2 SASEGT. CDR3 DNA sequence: TGTGCCAGCAGGGAATCGACCTACGAGCAGTACCTC. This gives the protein CASRESTYEQYL.

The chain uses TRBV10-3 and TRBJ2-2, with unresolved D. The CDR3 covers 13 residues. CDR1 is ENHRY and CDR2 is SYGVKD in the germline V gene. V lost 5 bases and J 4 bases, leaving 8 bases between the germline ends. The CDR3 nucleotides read TGTGCCATCAGTCAAGAAGTCACCGGGGAGCTGTTTTTT. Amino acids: CAISQEVTGELFF.

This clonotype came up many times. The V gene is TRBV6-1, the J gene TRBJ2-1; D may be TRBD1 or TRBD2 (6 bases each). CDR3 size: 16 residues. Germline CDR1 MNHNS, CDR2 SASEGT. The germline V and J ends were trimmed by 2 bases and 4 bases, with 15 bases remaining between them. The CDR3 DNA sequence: TGTGCCAGCAGTGAATATTTGGGGGGCGAGTACAATGAGCAGTTCTTC. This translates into CASSEYLGGEYNEQFF.

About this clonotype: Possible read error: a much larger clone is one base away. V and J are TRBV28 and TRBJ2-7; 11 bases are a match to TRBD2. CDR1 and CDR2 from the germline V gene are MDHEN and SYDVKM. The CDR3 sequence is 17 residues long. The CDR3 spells CVSSQVLSGGAWNEQYF. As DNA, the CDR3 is TGTGTCAGCAGCCAGGTTCTTAGCGGGGGGGCCTGGAACGAGCAGTACTTC.

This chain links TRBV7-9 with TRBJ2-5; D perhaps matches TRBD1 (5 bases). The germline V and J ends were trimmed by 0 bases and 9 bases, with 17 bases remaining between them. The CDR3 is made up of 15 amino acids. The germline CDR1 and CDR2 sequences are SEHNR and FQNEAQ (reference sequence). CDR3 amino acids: CASSLAESRTRAQYF. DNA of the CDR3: TGTGCCAGCAGCTTAGCGGAGTCTCGAACCAGGGCCCAGTACTTC.

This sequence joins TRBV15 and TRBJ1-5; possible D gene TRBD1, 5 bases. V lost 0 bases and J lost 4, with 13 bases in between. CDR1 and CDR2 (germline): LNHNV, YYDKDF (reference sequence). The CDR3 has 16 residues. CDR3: CATSRDFRGENQPQHF. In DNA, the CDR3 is TGTGCCACCAGCAGAGATTTCCGGGGGGAGAATCAGCCCCAGCATTTT.

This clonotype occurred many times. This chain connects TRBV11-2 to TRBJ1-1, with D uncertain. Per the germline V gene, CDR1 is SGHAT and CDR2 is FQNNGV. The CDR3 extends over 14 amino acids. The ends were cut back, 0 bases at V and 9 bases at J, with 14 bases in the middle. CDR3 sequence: CASSLDQRYTKAFF. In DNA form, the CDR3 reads TGTGCCAGCAGCTTAGATCAAAGGTACACCAAAGCTTTCTTT.

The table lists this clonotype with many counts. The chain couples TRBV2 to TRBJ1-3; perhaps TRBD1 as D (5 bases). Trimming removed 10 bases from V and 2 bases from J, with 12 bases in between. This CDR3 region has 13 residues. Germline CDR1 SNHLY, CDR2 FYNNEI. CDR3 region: CAIRDRAGNTIYF. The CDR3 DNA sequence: TGTGCCATCCGGGACCGGGCTGGAAACACCATATATTTT.

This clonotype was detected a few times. The DNA of the CDR3 is TGTGCCAGCAGCGAATCAAGGGGCAGGGAGACCCAGTACTTC. It encodes CASSESRGRETQYF. This chain links TRBV6-1 with TRBJ2-5, with D maybe TRBD1 (5 bases). CDR3 length equals 14 residues. Germline CDR1 is MNHNS and CDR2 is SASEGT. V was shortened by 6 bases and J by 5 bases, with 16 bases between the two germline ends.

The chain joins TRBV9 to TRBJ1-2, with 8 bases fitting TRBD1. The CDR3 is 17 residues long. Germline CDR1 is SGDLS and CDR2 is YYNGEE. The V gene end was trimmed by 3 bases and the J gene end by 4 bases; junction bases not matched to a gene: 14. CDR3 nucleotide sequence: TGTGCCAGCAGCGGGGGTGGGGGGACAGGAAGCTTCTATGGCTACACCTTC. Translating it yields CASSGGGGTGSFYGYTF.

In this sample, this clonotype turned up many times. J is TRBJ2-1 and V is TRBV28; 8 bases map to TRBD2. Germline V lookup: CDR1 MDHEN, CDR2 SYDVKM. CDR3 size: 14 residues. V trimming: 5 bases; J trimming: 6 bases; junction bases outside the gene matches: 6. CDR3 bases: TGTGCCAGCAGTAAATCCGGGACTAGCAATGAGCAGTTCTTC. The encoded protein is CASSKSGTSNEQFF.